The 5 T cell receptor beta chains below all came from one sample that was sequenced in a study of cytomegalovirus exposure and HLA in healthy donors. The PCR had 60 Vbeta and 13 Jbeta primers. Method: immunoSEQ multiplex PCR; TCRdb's copy keeps in-frame clones and lacks some. The repertoire holds about 160,000 clones, approximately 73% seen once, with 1.5% to 2% in the top ten. Material: PBMCs. These receptors were taken from a woman aged 18-29 years in good health and CMV-seronegative.

The rearrangement joins TRBV2 to TRBJ1-5; TRBD1 aligns across 11 bases. The CDR3 loop spans 15 amino acids. The germline V gene has CDR1 SNHLY and CDR2 FYNNEI. After removal of 6 bases from V and 0 bases from J, the junction contained 1 base not matched to a gene. CDR3 residues: CASRGTGGSNQPQHF. DNA for the CDR3: TGTGCCAGCAGGGGGACAGGGGGTAGCAATCAGCCCCAGCATTTT. The whole variable domain, filled in from reference TRBV2 and TRBJ1-5, reads EPEVTQTPSHQVTQMGQEVILRCVPISNHLYFYWYRQILGQKVEFLVSFYNNEISEKSEIFDDQFSVERPDGSNFTLKIRSTKLEDSAMYFCASRGTGGSNQPQHFGDGTRLSIL.

The gene calls are TRBV7-9 and TRBJ2-7; TRBD2 is a possible D gene (6 bases). The CDR3 spans 18 residues. Per the germline V gene, CDR1 is SEHNR and CDR2 is FQNEAQ (reference sequence). V shed 2 bases and J shed 5 bases, with 25 bases lying between them. The CDR3 loop is CASSLNRGIGTKDDEQYF. In nucleotides, the CDR3 is TGTGCCAGCAGCTTAAATCGGGGGATTGGGACGAAGGACGACGAGCAGTACTTC.

The sample holds a few counts of this clone. The chain has TRBV28 and TRBJ2-1, with a tentative D call TRBD2 (5 bases). This CDR3 has 16 amino acids. The germline V and J ends were trimmed by 5 bases and 5 bases, with 19 bases remaining between them. The germline CDR1 and CDR2 sequences are MDHEN and SYDVKM. CDR3 residues: CASSPLIEGPHNEQFF. In DNA, the CDR3 is TGTGCCAGCAGTCCGCTCATTGAGGGTCCCCACAATGAGCAGTTCTTC.

This clone came up a few times. The genes are TRBV28 and TRBJ1-3; D is undetermined. The length of the CDR3 is 16 residues. Germline V gene sequence: CDR1 MDHEN, CDR2 SYDVKM. V was trimmed by 1 base and J by 0 bases, leaving 10 bases between them. CDR3 protein: CASSLFGGPSGNTIYF. The DNA for the CDR3 is TGTGCCAGCAGTTTATTTGGCGGCCCCTCTGGAAACACCATATATTTT.

The V and J genes are TRBV29-1 and TRBJ1-2, with TRBD1 matching 7 bases. Germline V gives CDR1 SQVTM, CDR2 ANQGSEA. The CDR3 runs to 13 residues. V was pared by 6 bases and J by 5 bases, with 9 bases of the junction left unmatched. The CDR3 region has the DNA TGCAGCGTCAACAGGGGCGGAGGATATGGCTACACCTTC. It codes for CSVNRGGGYGYTF.